This T cell receptor (beta chain) came from a study of blood T cell repertoires in COVID-19. The overall study: The samples span acute and convalescent COVID-19 from the United States, Italy and Spain. The analysed material was cDNA or gDNA that came from T cells, B-cell-depleted T cells, or PBMCs.

This clone occurred a few times. Only in-frame clones appear in the TCRdb table, and some are missing; sequencing was by immunoSEQ multiplex PCR. The sample lists hundreds of thousands of clones, around 84% occurring once. Germline V gene sequence: CDR1 SGHNT, CDR2 YYREEE (reference sequence). With 1 base removed from V and 3 bases from J, the gap between germline ends came to 14 bases. The CDR3 consists of 15 residues. This clonotype was obtained from a woman aged 18-29 years with acute or convalescent COVID-19. The chain carries TRBV5-4 and TRBJ2-7; D is unclear. The material sequenced was peripheral blood. The CDR3 region is CASSLPPTQNYEQYF. As DNA, the CDR3 is TGTGCCAGCAGCTTGCCCCCGACTCAAAACTACGAGCAGTACTTC.